The rows below give T cell receptor beta chains drawn from one sample of a study of shared clonotypes between healthy human individuals. Generated by immunoSEQ multiplex PCR, the TCRdb table keeps only in-frame clones and is missing some. The sample lists 2 million to 3 million clones, roughly nine tenths seen once, with about 0.13% in the top ten. The source material was naive CD4+ T cells sorted from blood. The receptors here all came from a man younger than 35 in good health. Both conserved end residues are part of each CDR3. A D gene is named only where the DNA matches it firmly. Not every row has a clone size; where given, it reads once, few, many or a size class.

j_call: TRBJ2-1; d_call: .; clone_size: .; v_call: TRBV4-1; cdr3_aa: CASSQTDTRNEQFF; cdr3_nt: TGCGCCAGCAGCCAGACTGACACCCGCAATGAGCAGTTCTTC
j_call: TRBJ2-7; d_call: .; clone_size: .; v_call: TRBV5-4; cdr3_aa: CASSLDQEVVDEQYF; cdr3_nt: TGTGCCAGCAGCTTGGATCAGGAAGTAGTCGACGAGCAGTACTTC
j_call: TRBJ1-6; d_call: .; clone_size: .; v_call: TRBV5-1; cdr3_aa: CASSPEGGNNSPLHF; cdr3_nt: TGCGCCAGCAGTCCGGAAGGGGGGAATAATTCACCCCTCCACTTT
j_call: TRBJ2-3; d_call: .; clone_size: .; v_call: TRBV9; cdr3_aa: CASSTHTASTDTQYF; cdr3_nt: TGTGCCAGCAGCACCCACACCGCTAGCACAGATACGCAGTATTTT
j_call: TRBJ2-4; d_call: .; clone_size: .; v_call: TRBV7-8; cdr3_aa: CASSLASQGMGIQYF; cdr3_nt: TGTGCCAGCAGCTTAGCGTCGCAGGGTATGGGCATTCAGTACTTC
j_call: TRBJ2-5; d_call: .; clone_size: .; v_call: TRBV29-1; cdr3_aa: CSGRDTSKETQYF; cdr3_nt: TGCAGCGGCAGGGACACCTCTAAAGAGACCCAGTACTTC
j_call: TRBJ2-6; d_call: TRBD1; clone_size: .; v_call: TRBV30; cdr3_aa: CAWSAGQWNSGANVLTF; cdr3_nt: TGTGCCTGGAGTGCGGGACAGTGGAACTCTGGGGCCAACGTCCTGACTTTC
j_call: TRBJ1-6; d_call: .; clone_size: few; v_call: TRBV7-2; cdr3_aa: CASSLATANSPLHF; cdr3_nt: TGTGCCAGCAGCTTAGCCACAGCCAATTCACCCCTCCACTTT
j_call: TRBJ2-7; d_call: TRBD1; clone_size: once; v_call: TRBV6-1; cdr3_aa: CASRGTGTYEQYF; cdr3_nt: TGTGCCAGCAGGGGGACAGGTACCTACGAGCAGTACTTC
j_call: TRBJ2-2; d_call: TRBD2; clone_size: .; v_call: TRBV6-5; cdr3_aa: CASARLAGVTGELFF; cdr3_nt: TGTGCCAGTGCCAGGTTAGCGGGAGTCACCGGGGAGCTGTTTTTT
j_call: TRBJ2-2; d_call: .; clone_size: few; v_call: TRBV10-1; cdr3_aa: CASSSGRQTNTGELFF; cdr3_nt: TGCGCCAGCAGCTCCGGCAGGCAGACGAACACCGGGGAGCTGTTTTTT
j_call: TRBJ1-4; d_call: TRBD1; clone_size: .; v_call: TRBV9; cdr3_aa: CASSPGTATLNEKLFF; cdr3_nt: TGTGCCAGCAGCCCCGGGACAGCGACACTAAATGAAAAACTGTTTTTT
j_call: TRBJ1-2; d_call: .; clone_size: .; v_call: TRBV30; cdr3_aa: CAWSGEGVIVRGYTF; cdr3_nt: TGTGCCTGGAGTGGGGAAGGGGTTATTGTGCGTGGCTACACCTTC
j_call: TRBJ2-5; d_call: .; clone_size: once; v_call: TRBV4-3; cdr3_aa: CASSQEGTVQETQYF; cdr3_nt: TGCGCCAGCAGCCAAGAAGGCACAGTCCAAGAGACCCAGTACTTC
j_call: TRBJ2-1; d_call: .; clone_size: .; v_call: TRBV5-1; cdr3_aa: CASSLASTKGYDEQFF; cdr3_nt: TGCGCCAGCAGCTTGGCCTCGACTAAGGGTTACGATGAGCAGTTCTTC
j_call: TRBJ1-6; d_call: TRBD1; clone_size: .; v_call: TRBV5-1; cdr3_aa: CASSSVRDRESYNSPLHF; cdr3_nt: TGCGCCAGCAGCTCGGTCCGGGACAGGGAAAGTTATAATTCACCCCTCCACTTT
j_call: TRBJ2-5; d_call: .; clone_size: .; v_call: TRBV6-1; cdr3_aa: CASSARQETQYF; cdr3_nt: TGTGCCAGCAGTGCCCGCCAAGAGACCCAGTACTTC
j_call: TRBJ2-3; d_call: TRBD2; clone_size: .; v_call: TRBV15; cdr3_aa: CATSLYRGGQIDTQYF; cdr3_nt: TGTGCCACCAGCTTGTATCGGGGGGGCCAAATAGATACGCAGTATTTT
j_call: TRBJ2-2; d_call: TRBD1; clone_size: .; v_call: TRBV11-2; cdr3_aa: CASSPWGGQGLGGELFF; cdr3_nt: TGTGCCAGCAGCCCTTGGGGAGGACAGGGATTAGGCGGGGAGCTGTTTTTT
j_call: TRBJ2-7; d_call: TRBD2; clone_size: .; v_call: TRBV10-3; cdr3_aa: CAASTSGRSYEQYF; cdr3_nt: TGTGCCGCTTCGACTAGCGGGAGAAGTTACGAGCAGTACTTC
j_call: TRBJ1-1; d_call: .; clone_size: .; v_call: TRBV30; cdr3_aa: CAWSVGPIYPEAFF; cdr3_nt: TGTGCCTGGAGTGTAGGACCAATATATCCTGAAGCTTTCTTT
j_call: TRBJ1-2; d_call: TRBD1; clone_size: once; v_call: TRBV4-2; cdr3_aa: CASSQDGTGEGYGYTF; cdr3_nt: TGTGCCAGCAGCCAAGATGGGACAGGGGAGGGCTATGGCTACACCTTC
j_call: TRBJ2-2; d_call: TRBD2; clone_size: .; v_call: TRBV6-1; cdr3_aa: CASSALAGGLTGELFF; cdr3_nt: TGTGCCAGCAGTGCACTAGCGGGAGGGCTTACCGGGGAGCTGTTTTTT
j_call: TRBJ2-1; d_call: TRBD2; clone_size: .; v_call: TRBV5-1; cdr3_aa: CASRWTSGNNEQFF; cdr3_nt: TGCGCCAGCAGGTGGACTAGCGGTAACAATGAGCAGTTCTTC
j_call: TRBJ1-1; d_call: .; clone_size: .; v_call: TRBV9; cdr3_aa: CASSVAGGPEAFF; cdr3_nt: TGTGCCAGCAGCGTAGCTGGGGGCCCTGAAGCTTTCTTT
j_call: TRBJ2-5; d_call: .; clone_size: .; v_call: TRBV9; cdr3_aa: CASSNTGLAVETQYF; cdr3_nt: TGTGCCAGCAGCAATACGGGGCTAGCAGTGGAGACCCAGTACTTC
j_call: TRBJ2-5; d_call: .; clone_size: .; v_call: TRBV5-6; cdr3_aa: CASSLTGNQETQYF; cdr3_nt: TGTGCCAGCAGCTTAACAGGGAACCAAGAGACCCAGTACTTC
j_call: TRBJ1-5; d_call: TRBD1; clone_size: few; v_call: TRBV19; cdr3_aa: CASSMDRRQPQHF; cdr3_nt: TGTGCCAGTAGTATGGACAGGCGACAGCCCCAGCATTTT
j_call: TRBJ2-3; d_call: .; clone_size: .; v_call: TRBV12-5; cdr3_aa: CASGLGGVSTDTQYF; cdr3_nt: TGTGCTAGTGGTTTGGGCGGGGTGAGCACAGATACGCAGTATTTT
j_call: TRBJ2-3; d_call: .; clone_size: .; v_call: TRBV6-1; cdr3_aa: CASSEALGGSYRDTQYF; cdr3_nt: TGTGCCAGCAGTGAAGCGCTTGGGGGGAGTTATCGGGATACGCAGTATTTT
j_call: TRBJ2-1; d_call: .; clone_size: .; v_call: TRBV2; cdr3_aa: CASSEGIRVNEQFF; cdr3_nt: TGTGCCAGCAGTGAAGGAATCAGGGTCAATGAGCAGTTCTTC
j_call: TRBJ2-7; d_call: .; clone_size: .; v_call: TRBV10-3; cdr3_aa: CAISEVPKDYEQYF; cdr3_nt: TGTGCCATCAGTGAGGTCCCAAAGGATTACGAGCAGTACTTC
j_call: TRBJ2-5; d_call: TRBD2; clone_size: .; v_call: TRBV6-5; cdr3_aa: CASIRLAGGQETQYF; cdr3_nt: TGTGCCAGCATCAGACTAGCGGGGGGTCAAGAGACCCAGTACTTC
j_call: TRBJ2-3; d_call: .; clone_size: .; v_call: TRBV6-1; cdr3_aa: CASSADRTSTDTQYF; cdr3_nt: TGTGCCAGCAGTGCCGACAGGACTAGCACAGATACGCAGTATTTT
j_call: TRBJ1-3; d_call: .; clone_size: .; v_call: TRBV11-2; cdr3_aa: CASSPLRGGGNTIYF; cdr3_nt: TGTGCCAGCAGCCCCCTGAGGGGCGGGGGAAACACCATATATTTT
j_call: TRBJ1-5; d_call: TRBD1; clone_size: .; v_call: TRBV7-3; cdr3_aa: CASSHTTGLSQPQHF; cdr3_nt: TGTGCCAGCAGCCATACGACAGGGTTGAGTCAGCCCCAGCATTTT
j_call: TRBJ2-5; d_call: TRBD2; clone_size: .; v_call: TRBV30; cdr3_aa: CAWSRTSGLTQYF; cdr3_nt: TGTGCCTGGAGTAGGACTAGCGGTCTGACCCAGTACTTC
j_call: TRBJ1-1; d_call: TRBD1; clone_size: .; v_call: TRBV6-6; cdr3_aa: CASSYRDSDTEAFF; cdr3_nt: TGTGCCAGCAGTTACCGGGACAGCGACACTGAAGCTTTCTTT
j_call: TRBJ2-2; d_call: TRBD2; clone_size: .; v_call: TRBV4-1; cdr3_aa: CASSQGLAGVLVGELFF; cdr3_nt: TGCGCCAGCAGCCAGGGACTAGCGGGAGTTCTGGTCGGGGAGCTGTTTTTT
j_call: TRBJ1-1; d_call: TRBD1; clone_size: .; v_call: TRBV11-2; cdr3_aa: CASSLGQGPEAFF; cdr3_nt: TGTGCCAGCAGCTTGGGACAGGGGCCAGAGGCTTTCTTT
j_call: TRBJ2-7; d_call: .; clone_size: .; v_call: TRBV5-1; cdr3_aa: CASSRLGGTYEQYF; cdr3_nt: TGCGCCAGCAGCCGACTCGGAGGGACCTACGAGCAGTACTTC
j_call: TRBJ2-7; d_call: .; clone_size: .; v_call: TRBV5-6; cdr3_aa: CASSFSGKGIYEQYF; cdr3_nt: TGTGCCAGCAGCTTTTCCGGAAAAGGGATCTACGAGCAGTACTTC
j_call: TRBJ1-1; d_call: TRBD1; clone_size: .; v_call: TRBV10-3; cdr3_aa: CAIGTGTLLMNTEAFF; cdr3_nt: TGTGCCATCGGGACAGGGACCCTCCTAATGAACACTGAAGCTTTCTTT
j_call: TRBJ1-2; d_call: .; clone_size: .; v_call: TRBV23-1; cdr3_aa: CASPLYLAHYGYTF; cdr3_nt: TGCGCCAGCCCCTTGTACCTGGCCCACTATGGCTACACCTTC
j_call: TRBJ1-1; d_call: .; clone_size: .; v_call: TRBV6-5; cdr3_aa: CASSFAGVAEAFF; cdr3_nt: TGTGCCAGCAGTTTCGCGGGAGTCGCTGAAGCTTTCTTT
j_call: TRBJ2-7; d_call: .; clone_size: .; v_call: TRBV28; cdr3_aa: CASNQGSSYEQYF; cdr3_nt: TGTGCCAGCAATCAGGGGAGCTCCTACGAGCAGTACTTC
j_call: TRBJ2-1; d_call: TRBD1; clone_size: .; v_call: TRBV18; cdr3_aa: CASSQVLGTGDNEQFF; cdr3_nt: TGTGCCAGCTCACAGGTATTGGGGACAGGGGACAATGAGCAGTTCTTC
j_call: TRBJ2-4; d_call: TRBD1; clone_size: .; v_call: TRBV12-5; cdr3_aa: CASGLPRTGRAKNIQYF; cdr3_nt: TGTGCTAGTGGTTTGCCCCGGACAGGGAGGGCCAAAAACATTCAGTACTTC
j_call: TRBJ2-1; d_call: .; clone_size: .; v_call: TRBV10-1; cdr3_aa: CASSEGSGGGEQFF; cdr3_nt: TGCGCCAGCAGTGAGGGATCGGGGGGCGGTGAGCAGTTCTTC
j_call: TRBJ2-6; d_call: .; clone_size: once; v_call: TRBV7-9; cdr3_aa: CASSSSGANVLTF; cdr3_nt: TGTGCCAGCAGCTCTTCTGGGGCCAACGTCCTGACTTTC
j_call: TRBJ2-7; d_call: .; clone_size: .; v_call: TRBV6-5; cdr3_aa: CASSYSSMRTTYEQYF; cdr3_nt: TGTGCCAGCAGTTACTCGTCCATGCGGACCACCTACGAGCAGTACTTC
j_call: TRBJ2-7; d_call: TRBD2; clone_size: .; v_call: TRBV5-1; cdr3_aa: CASSSRPGLAVREYEQYF; cdr3_nt: TGCGCCAGCAGCTCCCGCCCGGGACTAGCTGTTAGAGAATACGAGCAGTACTTC
j_call: TRBJ2-5; d_call: TRBD2; clone_size: .; v_call: TRBV18; cdr3_aa: CASSPVHLLAGGETQYF; cdr3_nt: TGTGCCAGCTCACCCGTTCACTTACTAGCGGGGGGAGAGACCCAGTACTTC